This T cell receptor (beta chain) was recorded in a study of T-cell memory formation after mild COVID-19. Study results and caveats: Clones that contracted clustered mainly in CM and EM if CD4+ and in EMRA if CD8+. Nothing showed for sure that second-wave clones peaking on day 37 were SARS-CoV-2 specific.

Germline assignment: CDR1 LNHDA and CDR2 SQIVND (reference sequence). V lost 5 bases, J lost 1 base, and 17 bases lay in between. CDR3 length: 16 amino acids. TCRdb analysed the 5' RACE reads with MiXCR anew, one entry per CDR3 protein. This table has 500,000 to 650,000 distinct CDR3 sequences, roughly 20% appearing once. On this clonotype: Its antigen is not identified.

Sequencing was carried out using PBMCs or a T cell subset sorted from them (not recorded which). The genes are TRBV19 and TRBJ1-1, with no clear D. This sequence originates from an adult woman who had mild COVID-19 (a few samples of this study predate the infection). Cell type and time point are not known. DNA of the CDR3: TGTGCCAGTAGTTTCACTGCAACTAGAAAGAACACTGAAGCTTTCTTT. This gives the protein CASSFTATRKNTEAFF.